The 9 T cell receptor beta chains below all came from one sample that was sequenced in a study of vaccination and CD4 T cells after COVID-19. The treatment here: roughly nine-day PBMC culture with coronavirus spike peptide pools or control peptides (ViraFEST assay). At the Johns Hopkins FTIC core, DNA taken from cultured CD4+ T cells was sequenced by way of the Oncomine TCR Beta short-read assay. TCRdb re-analysed the PCR reads in MiXCR, keeping a single row per CDR3 protein. The table shows some 15,000 distinct CDR3 sequences, with around 50% occurring only once. No antigen is known for these receptors. This material consisted of CD4+ T cells from blood, cultured in vitro, taken before SARS-CoV-2 vaccination. These receptors all come from a human donor who had recovered from COVID-19.

The chain couples TRBV27 to TRBJ2-1, with 12 bases fitting TRBD2. Germline values: CDR1 MNHEY, CDR2 SMNVEV (reference sequence). This CDR3 region has 15 residues. V shed 6 bases, J shed 7 bases, and the junction held 7 bases outside the gene matches. CDR3 region: CASSKLAGGVNEQFF. CDR3 nucleotide sequence: TGTGCCAGCAGCAAACTAGCGGGAGGCGTAAATGAGCAGTTCTTC.

The chain combines TRBV6-1 with TRBJ2-6, with D tentatively TRBD2 (6 bases). The V end lost 3 bases, the J end lost 1 base, and 7 bases lay between the germline ends. The CDR3 runs to 15 residues. Germline assignment: CDR1 MNHNS and CDR2 SASEGT. The CDR3 sequence is CASSEEGSGANVLTF. CDR3 nucleotides: TGTGCCAGCAGTGAGGAGGGTTCTGGGGCCAACGTCCTGACTTTC.

The genes are TRBV28 and TRBJ1-5; unclear D gene. CDR1 MDHEN and CDR2 SYDVKM come from the germline V gene. This CDR3 has 12 residues. Trimming left V 8 bases short and J 6 bases short, with 11 bases between. The CDR3 region has the DNA TGTGCCAGCTGTTACGGGGTTCAGCCCCAGCATTTT. Translating it yields CASCYGVQPQHF.

This clonotype has just a few counts. The gene calls are TRBV28 and TRBJ2-3; D call uncertain. Trimming cost V 1 base and J 3 bases, with 8 bases left between them. The CDR3 is 14 residues long. CDR1 and CDR2 (germline): MDHEN, SYDVKM. The CDR3 here is CASSLFSGTDTQYF. In DNA, the CDR3 is TGTGCCAGCAGTTTATTTTCCGGGACAGATACGCAGTATTTT.

In regard to this clonotype: An end of the junction differs from the germline gene, which may be a read error. The chain joins TRBV10-1 to TRBJ1-1; D uncertain. Germline lookup yields CDR1 WNHNN and CDR2 SYGVQD (reference sequence). The CDR3 length is 10 residues. The CDR3 coding sequence is TGCGCCAGCCCGGAGTCGGAAGTTTTCTTT. Its protein product is CASPESEVFF.

The V and J genes are TRBV28 and TRBJ1-5; no clear D gene. This CDR3 is built from 11 residues. CDR1 and CDR2 (germline): MDHEN, SYDVKM. V lost 6 bases and J 2 bases, leaving 2 bases between the germline ends. The CDR3 DNA reads TGTGCCAGCAGCGGCAATCAGCCCCAGCATTTT. Amino acid sequence: CASSGNQPQHF.

V usage is TRBV6-1 and J usage is TRBJ2-3; a possible D gene is TRBD2 (7 bases). The CDR3 covers 15 residues. Deletions cut 2 bases from V and 1 base from J, with 10 bases between. The germline V gene has CDR1 MNHNS and CDR2 SASEGT. For the CDR3, the DNA is TGTGCCAGCAGTGAAAGGGGGGGTGGCACAGATACGCAGTATTTT. It yields the protein CASSERGGGTDTQYF.

The chain joins TRBV7-2 to TRBJ1-1; the D is unclear. Germline CDR1 SGHTA, CDR2 FQGNSA. The CDR3 consists of 13 residues. V was cut by 3 bases and J by 3 bases, with 8 bases left in between. The CDR3 nucleotides read TGTGCCAGCAGCTTTTCTCCCTACACTGAAGCTTTCTTT. This sequence encodes CASSFSPYTEAFF.

This chain connects TRBV7-2 to TRBJ2-1; the D gene is possibly TRBD1 (5 bases). CDR3 length: 12 amino acids. V was pared by 6 bases and J by 6 bases, with 9 bases between. Germline CDR1 reads SGHTA; CDR2 reads FQGNSA. As DNA, the CDR3 is TGTGCCAGCAGTAAGGACACCAATGAGCAGTTCTTC. This sequence encodes CASSKDTNEQFF.